This is a list of T cell receptor beta chains from one sample in a study of cytomegalovirus exposure and HLA in healthy donors. TCRdb's table, derived via immunoSEQ multiplex PCR, lists solely in-frame clones and lacks some. The table shows roughly 120,000 clones, with roughly 94% occurring only once. The sample comprised PBMCs. Source of these receptors: a woman aged 18-29 years in good health and CMV-seronegative. Each CDR3 is given with its conserved first and last residue. The order of the fields is clone size, J gene, D gene, V gene, CDR3 DNA, CDR3 protein. D genes are given only for firm matches. Clone size is stated in some rows and not others, as once, few, many or a class when expanded.

clone_size: .
j_call: TRBJ2-3
d_call: TRBD1
v_call: TRBV5-1
cdr3_nt: TGCGCCAGCAGCTTGGGGGACAGGGGGCCAGGAGATACGCAGTATTTT
cdr3_aa: CASSLGDRGPGDTQYF

clone_size: .
j_call: TRBJ2-2
d_call: .
v_call: TRBV11-3
cdr3_nt: TGTGCCAGCTCCACACTAGGCCAGGGGATCGGCGGGGAGCTGTTTTTT
cdr3_aa: CASSTLGQGIGGELFF

clone_size: .
j_call: TRBJ2-3
d_call: .
v_call: TRBV19
cdr3_nt: TGTGCCAGTAGTCCCCAGGGACAAGCGGGGAGTACGCAGTATTTT
cdr3_aa: CASSPQGQAGSTQYF

clone_size: .
j_call: TRBJ1-2
d_call: .
v_call: TRBV7-9
cdr3_nt: TGTGCCAGCAGCTTAGGACAGACCTATGGCTACACCTTC
cdr3_aa: CASSLGQTYGYTF

clone_size: .
j_call: TRBJ2-3
d_call: .
v_call: TRBV28
cdr3_nt: TGTGCCAGCAGTCCTTTGCGGGGCCGAAGCACAGATACGCAGTATTTT
cdr3_aa: CASSPLRGRSTDTQYF

clone_size: .
j_call: TRBJ2-1
d_call: TRBD2
v_call: TRBV7-6
cdr3_nt: TGTGCCAGCAGCTTGGGTTCGTGGGGGGGACCCAATGAGCAGTTCTTC
cdr3_aa: CASSLGSWGGPNEQFF

clone_size: .
j_call: TRBJ2-7
d_call: .
v_call: TRBV30
cdr3_nt: TGTGCCTGGAATACTGGACAGGGAGGGTACGAGCAGTACTTC
cdr3_aa: CAWNTGQGGYEQYF

clone_size: .
j_call: TRBJ2-5
d_call: TRBD2
v_call: TRBV6-6
cdr3_nt: TGTGCCAGCAGGGGAGGGTGGACCCAGTACTTC
cdr3_aa: CASRGGWTQYF

clone_size: .
j_call: TRBJ1-4
d_call: TRBD1
v_call: TRBV18
cdr3_nt: TGTGCCAGCTCGCCGGCCGCGACAGGGGCGATAGATGAAAAACTGTTTTTT
cdr3_aa: CASSPAATGAIDEKLFF

clone_size: .
j_call: TRBJ2-1
d_call: .
v_call: TRBV6-6
cdr3_nt: TGTGCCAGCGGACTTCCAAATGAGCAGTTCTTC
cdr3_aa: CASGLPNEQFF

clone_size: .
j_call: TRBJ2-7
d_call: TRBD2
v_call: TRBV5-1
cdr3_nt: TGCGCCAGCAGCTTGGGGCGGGGGTATATGGCCTACGAGCAGTACTTC
cdr3_aa: CASSLGRGYMAYEQYF

clone_size: .
j_call: TRBJ1-5
d_call: .
v_call: TRBV15
cdr3_nt: TGTGCCACCAGCAGAGCAAGGGGTCGTCTTAGGGCCCAGCATTTT
cdr3_aa: CATSRARGRLRAQHF

clone_size: .
j_call: TRBJ2-3
d_call: .
v_call: TRBV5-1
cdr3_nt: TGCGCCAGCAGCTTGGTACTAGCCGACACAGATACGCAGTATTTT
cdr3_aa: CASSLVLADTDTQYF

clone_size: once
j_call: TRBJ2-4
d_call: .
v_call: TRBV6-4
cdr3_nt: TGTGCCAGCAGTGCACTAGCCAAAAACATTCAGTACTTC
cdr3_aa: CASSALAKNIQYF

clone_size: .
j_call: TRBJ2-7
d_call: .
v_call: TRBV5-1
cdr3_nt: TGCGCCAGCAGCTTGGAGGCACAACTACTTGAGCAGTACTTC
cdr3_aa: CASSLEAQLLEQYF

clone_size: .
j_call: TRBJ2-7
d_call: .
v_call: TRBV7-3
cdr3_nt: TGTGCCAGCAGCTTAGGCAGGGGCGAGCAGTACTTC
cdr3_aa: CASSLGRGEQYF

clone_size: .
j_call: TRBJ1-2
d_call: .
v_call: TRBV18
cdr3_nt: TGTGCCAGCTCAGACGACTACCAGAAGGGGGATAGGGGCTACACCTTC
cdr3_aa: CASSDDYQKGDRGYTF

clone_size: .
j_call: TRBJ1-1
d_call: .
v_call: TRBV7-2
cdr3_nt: TGTGCCAGCAGGCCCTCAGGACAGTGGTTTGCTTTCTTT
cdr3_aa: CASRPSGQWFAFF

clone_size: .
j_call: TRBJ1-5
d_call: .
v_call: TRBV19
cdr3_nt: TGTGCCAGTAGTATAACGGGTCGGAATCAGCCCCAGCATTTT
cdr3_aa: CASSITGRNQPQHF

clone_size: once
j_call: TRBJ2-5
d_call: .
v_call: TRBV5-1
cdr3_nt: TGCGCCAGCAGCCGGGACACTAAAGAGACCCAGTACTTC
cdr3_aa: CASSRDTKETQYF

clone_size: .
j_call: TRBJ2-7
d_call: TRBD1
v_call: TRBV5-6
cdr3_nt: TGTGCCAGCAGCTTCGGACAGGGCGTGTACGAGCAGTACTTC
cdr3_aa: CASSFGQGVYEQYF

clone_size: .
j_call: TRBJ1-1
d_call: TRBD1
v_call: TRBV27
cdr3_nt: TGTGCCAGCAGTTCGGCAGGGCAGGGGGACACTGAAGCTTTCTTT
cdr3_aa: CASSSAGQGDTEAFF

clone_size: .
j_call: TRBJ2-7
d_call: TRBD1
v_call: TRBV28
cdr3_nt: TGTGCCAGCAGTCCTTCTGAGACAGGGGGGAGTTACGAGCAGTACTTC
cdr3_aa: CASSPSETGGSYEQYF

clone_size: .
j_call: TRBJ2-1
d_call: TRBD1
v_call: TRBV9
cdr3_nt: TGTGCCAGCAGCGTAGCTTTTTATTTCATATACGAGGGACAGGGGTACAATGAGCAGTTCTTC
cdr3_aa: CASSVAFYFIYEGQGYNEQFF

clone_size: .
j_call: TRBJ1-3
d_call: .
v_call: TRBV6-5
cdr3_nt: TGTGCCAGCAGTCAACAGGGAAGGGATGGAAACACCATATATTTT
cdr3_aa: CASSQQGRDGNTIYF

clone_size: .
j_call: TRBJ2-7
d_call: .
v_call: TRBV5-4
cdr3_nt: TGTGCCAGCAGCGCCTCGGACTGGACCTACGAGCAGTACTTC
cdr3_aa: CASSASDWTYEQYF

clone_size: .
j_call: TRBJ2-5
d_call: TRBD2
v_call: TRBV11-2
cdr3_nt: TGTGCTTGGGCCGCTAGCGGGCCGCAAGAGACCCAGTACTTC
cdr3_aa: CAWAASGPQETQYF

clone_size: .
j_call: TRBJ1-3
d_call: .
v_call: TRBV4-1
cdr3_nt: TGCGCCAGCAGCCATGATAACAGGGTCGGCGGAAACACCATATATTTT
cdr3_aa: CASSHDNRVGGNTIYF

clone_size: .
j_call: TRBJ2-7
d_call: .
v_call: TRBV11-2
cdr3_nt: TGTGCCAGCAGATCCGGGACACTATCAATCGAGCAGTACTTC
cdr3_aa: CASRSGTLSIEQYF

clone_size: .
j_call: TRBJ2-1
d_call: TRBD2
v_call: TRBV6-6
cdr3_nt: TGTGCCAGCAGCACTAGCGGGTACAATGAGCAGTTCTTC
cdr3_aa: CASSTSGYNEQFF

clone_size: .
j_call: TRBJ2-7
d_call: .
v_call: TRBV5-1
cdr3_nt: TGCGCCAGCAGCTTTGAGTCTAGCCGGTACTACGAGCAGTACTTC
cdr3_aa: CASSFESSRYYEQYF

clone_size: few
j_call: TRBJ1-6
d_call: .
v_call: TRBV9
cdr3_nt: TGTGCCAGCAGCGCCGGGACAACTTCACCCCTCCACTTT
cdr3_aa: CASSAGTTSPLHF

clone_size: .
j_call: TRBJ1-2
d_call: .
v_call: TRBV28
cdr3_nt: TGTGCCACCCAGGACAGTGTTAACTATGGCTACACCTTC
cdr3_aa: CATQDSVNYGYTF

clone_size: .
j_call: TRBJ1-2
d_call: TRBD1
v_call: TRBV28
cdr3_nt: TGTGCCAGCAGCCCCAGGGGGGGCTACACCTTC
cdr3_aa: CASSPRGGYTF

clone_size: .
j_call: TRBJ1-2
d_call: .
v_call: TRBV7-2
cdr3_nt: TGTGCCAGCAGCTTAGGAGGGAATGGCTACACCTTC
cdr3_aa: CASSLGGNGYTF

clone_size: .
j_call: TRBJ2-7
d_call: .
v_call: TRBV19
cdr3_nt: TGTGCCAGTAGTATTTTATCGGGTACTTCCTACGAGCAGTACTTC
cdr3_aa: CASSILSGTSYEQYF

clone_size: .
j_call: TRBJ2-1
d_call: TRBD2
v_call: TRBV11-2
cdr3_nt: TGTGCCAGCAGCCAAGAAGGGACTACCCTAGCCATCCAGTTCTTC
cdr3_aa: CASSQEGTTLAIQFF

clone_size: .
j_call: TRBJ1-6
d_call: .
v_call: TRBV28
cdr3_nt: TGTGCCAGCAGCCCTCCCAGGGTGATGGGTAATTCACCCCTCCACTTT
cdr3_aa: CASSPPRVMGNSPLHF

clone_size: once
j_call: TRBJ2-6
d_call: TRBD1
v_call: TRBV6-1
cdr3_nt: TGTGCCAGCAGTGGACAGGGGCTAGCCTCTGGGGCCAACGTCCTGACTTTC
cdr3_aa: CASSGQGLASGANVLTF

clone_size: once
j_call: TRBJ1-4
d_call: .
v_call: TRBV29-1
cdr3_nt: TGCAGCGTTGAAGATCCAGTCGAGGGAGTCTATGAAAAACTGTTTTTT
cdr3_aa: CSVEDPVEGVYEKLFF

clone_size: .
j_call: TRBJ1-2
d_call: .
v_call: TRBV5-1
cdr3_nt: TGCGCCAGCAGCTTGGCCGAAGGGGCCTATGGCTACACCTTC
cdr3_aa: CASSLAEGAYGYTF

clone_size: .
j_call: TRBJ1-5
d_call: TRBD1
v_call: TRBV4-1
cdr3_nt: TGCGCCAGCAGCCAGGACAGGAGCAATCAGCCCCAGCATTTT
cdr3_aa: CASSQDRSNQPQHF

clone_size: .
j_call: TRBJ1-1
d_call: .
v_call: TRBV30
cdr3_nt: TGTGCCTGGAGCCCAGGGTGGTACACTGAAGCTTTCTTT
cdr3_aa: CAWSPGWYTEAFF

clone_size: .
j_call: TRBJ1-6
d_call: TRBD1
v_call: TRBV9
cdr3_nt: TGTGCCAGCAGCGTTTACCTAGAGACAGGGGGTAATTCACCCCTCCACTTT
cdr3_aa: CASSVYLETGGNSPLHF

clone_size: .
j_call: TRBJ2-7
d_call: .
v_call: TRBV19
cdr3_nt: TGTGCCAGTAGTATAGGCCCCCCAGGGGCCCTATCCTACGAGCAGTACTTC
cdr3_aa: CASSIGPPGALSYEQYF

clone_size: .
j_call: TRBJ2-1
d_call: .
v_call: TRBV5-4
cdr3_nt: TGTGCCAGCGGGCCTAGCGAGGGGCATGAGCAGTTCTTC
cdr3_aa: CASGPSEGHEQFF

clone_size: few
j_call: TRBJ1-3
d_call: .
v_call: TRBV27
cdr3_nt: TGTGCCAGCAGTTTGGCCCGGGGTGGAAACACCATATATTTT
cdr3_aa: CASSLARGGNTIYF

clone_size: .
j_call: TRBJ1-1
d_call: .
v_call: TRBV9
cdr3_nt: TGTGCCAGCAGCGCCCAAGGACAGAGTGAAGCTTTCTTT
cdr3_aa: CASSAQGQSEAFF

clone_size: .
j_call: TRBJ1-2
d_call: TRBD1
v_call: TRBV6-5
cdr3_nt: TGTGCCAGCAGTTACGGGACAGGGAGCGGCTACACCTTC
cdr3_aa: CASSYGTGSGYTF

clone_size: .
j_call: TRBJ2-1
d_call: TRBD2
v_call: TRBV4-1
cdr3_nt: TGCGCCAGCAGCCAGCTCCCGCGGGGGGGGGTTGATGAGCAGTTCTTC
cdr3_aa: CASSQLPRGGVDEQFF

clone_size: .
j_call: TRBJ2-1
d_call: TRBD2
v_call: TRBV5-4
cdr3_nt: TGTGCCAGCAGCGGAGAAATCGGGACTAGCGTTTACAATGAGCAGTTCTTC
cdr3_aa: CASSGEIGTSVYNEQFF

clone_size: .
j_call: TRBJ1-5
d_call: .
v_call: TRBV5-8
cdr3_nt: TGTGCCAGCAGCTTGTCCGCCGGGACACAGTTCGATCAGCCCCAGCATTTT
cdr3_aa: CASSLSAGTQFDQPQHF

clone_size: .
j_call: TRBJ1-1
d_call: .
v_call: TRBV29-1
cdr3_nt: TGCAGCGTTTTAAGACAGTTGGACACTGAAGCTTTCTTT
cdr3_aa: CSVLRQLDTEAFF

clone_size: .
j_call: TRBJ1-2
d_call: TRBD1
v_call: TRBV18
cdr3_nt: TGTGCCAGCAAAACAGGGGGCGAGGTCTATGGCTACACCTTC
cdr3_aa: CASKTGGEVYGYTF

clone_size: .
j_call: TRBJ1-2
d_call: .
v_call: TRBV28
cdr3_nt: TGTGCCAGCAGATCAGGGTATGGCTACACCTTC
cdr3_aa: CASRSGYGYTF